Listed below are T cell receptor beta chains from one sample, sequenced in a study of identical twins. TCRdb reanalysed the 5' RACE reads using MiXCR and keeps one entry per CDR3 protein. The table lists around 230,000 distinct CDR3 sequences, 6.5% to 8% of them singletons, with just over 14% in the top ten. These same data were also listed under a study on T cells expressing NK-cell markers.

The sequenced sample was CD8+ T cells sorted from blood. These receptor sequences come from a woman aged 18-29 years in good health. CDR3s leave out the opening cysteine and the closing phenylalanine or tryptophan.

j_gene: TRBJ2-1; v_gene: TRBV6-4; CDR3aa: ASSPNEASYNEQF
j_gene: TRBJ1-2; v_gene: TRBV12-3/TRBV12-4; CDR3aa: ASSPGPIHGYT
j_gene: TRBJ2-7; v_gene: TRBV29-1; CDR3aa: SVIVRGQIDYEQY
j_gene: TRBJ1-3; v_gene: TRBV5-6; CDR3aa: ASSLGWFSGNTIY
j_gene: TRBJ1-2; v_gene: TRBV20-1; CDR3aa: SARDPGTTSYGYT
j_gene: TRBJ1-5; v_gene: TRBV20-1; CDR3aa: SARDKIDRDQPQH
j_gene: TRBJ2-1; v_gene: TRBV6-2/TRBV6-3; CDR3aa: ASKPPGLAGGRGGSRNEQF
j_gene: TRBJ2-1; v_gene: TRBV7-9; CDR3aa: ASSQSAGTSNDNEQF
j_gene: TRBJ1-1; v_gene: TRBV30; CDR3aa: RGVGTANTEAF
j_gene: TRBJ2-3; v_gene: TRBV4-2; CDR3aa: ASSQGTRATDTQY
j_gene: TRBJ1-1; v_gene: TRBV20-1; CDR3aa: SADGHDEGAGTEAF
j_gene: TRBJ1-1; v_gene: TRBV20-1; CDR3aa: SASAGGHTEAF
j_gene: TRBJ2-3; v_gene: TRBV5-1; CDR3aa: ASSPLGGTDTQY
j_gene: TRBJ2-3; v_gene: TRBV9; CDR3aa: ASSPVLRGGDTQY
j_gene: TRBJ2-5; v_gene: TRBV7-2; CDR3aa: ASSFLTGAGGETQY